This T cell receptor (beta chain) was obtained from a study of human T cells and chemical hapten exposure. Across the whole study: Patients, chiefly female, had alopecia areata, totalis or universalis.

This CDR3 is built from 15 residues. Looked up from germline, CDR1 is SEHNR and CDR2 is FQNEAQ (reference sequence). V was cut by 4 bases and J by 2 bases, with 15 bases left in between. Noted time point: patch test 1, 2 weeks after DPC sensitization. Treatment described: therapeutic diphenylcyclopropenone sensitization with weekly scalp DPC. Total RNA was isolated from unfractionated whole blood. TCRdb reanalysed the RACE reads using MiXCR and keeps one entry per CDR3 protein. Among under 450,000 distinct CDR3 sequences, approximately 5% were seen once, and the ten largest hold roughly 2.4%. The sample consisted of whole blood, taken in connection with sensitization to the hapten diphenylcyclopropenone (DPC). This clonotype originated in a woman in her forties or fifties with alopecia areata. Some clones in this sample may be carry-over from other donors' samples. This chain connects TRBV7-9 to TRBJ2-7; D is possibly TRBD1 or TRBD2 (5 bases each). The CDR3 here is CASSSGTDHPYEQYF. The DNA for the CDR3 is TGTGCCAGCAGCTCGGGGACGGATCACCCCTACGAGCAGTACTTC.